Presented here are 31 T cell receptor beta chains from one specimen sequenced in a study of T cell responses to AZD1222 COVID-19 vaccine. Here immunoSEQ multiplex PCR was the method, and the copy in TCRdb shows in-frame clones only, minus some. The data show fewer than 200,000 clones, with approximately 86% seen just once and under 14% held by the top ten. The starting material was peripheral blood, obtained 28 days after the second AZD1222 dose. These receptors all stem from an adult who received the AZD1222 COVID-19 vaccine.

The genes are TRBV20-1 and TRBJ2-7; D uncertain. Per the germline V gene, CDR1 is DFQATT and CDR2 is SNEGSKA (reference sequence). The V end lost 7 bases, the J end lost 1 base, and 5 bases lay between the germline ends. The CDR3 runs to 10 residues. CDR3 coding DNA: TGCAGTGTGGTTTCCTACGAGCAGTACTTC. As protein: CSVVSYEQYF.

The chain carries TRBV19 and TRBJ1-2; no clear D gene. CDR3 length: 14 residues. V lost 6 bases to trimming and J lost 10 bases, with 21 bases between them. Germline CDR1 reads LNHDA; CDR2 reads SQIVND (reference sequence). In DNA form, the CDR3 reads TGTGCCAGTAGGATCCAGGACTATCGGGTCGACTACACCTTC. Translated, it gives CASRIQDYRVDYTF. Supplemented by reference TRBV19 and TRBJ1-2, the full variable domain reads DGGITQSPKYLFRKEGQNVTLSCEQNLNHDAMYWYRQDPGQGLRLIYYSQIVNDFQKGDIAEGYSVSREKKESFPLTVTSAQKNPTAFYLCASRIQDYRVDYTFGSGTRLTVV.

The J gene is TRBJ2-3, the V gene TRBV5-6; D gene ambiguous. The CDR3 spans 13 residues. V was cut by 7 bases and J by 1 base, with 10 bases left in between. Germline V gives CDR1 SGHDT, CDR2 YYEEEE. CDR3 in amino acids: CASRIWGTDTQYF. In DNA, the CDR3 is TGTGCCAGCCGGATCTGGGGCACAGATACGCAGTATTTT.

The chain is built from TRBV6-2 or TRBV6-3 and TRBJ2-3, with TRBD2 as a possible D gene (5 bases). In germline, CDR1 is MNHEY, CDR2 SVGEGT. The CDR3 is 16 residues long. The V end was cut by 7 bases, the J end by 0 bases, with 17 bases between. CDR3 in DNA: TGTGCCAGCACCCCGGGGTGGGGAACTAGCACAGATACGCAGTATTTT. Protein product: CASTPGWGTSTDTQYF.

The CDR3 coding sequence is TGTGCCAGCAAAATGGACACAGATAATTCACCCCTCCACTTT. Translating gives CASKMDTDNSPLHF. This rearrangement joins TRBV2 to TRBJ1-6; possibly TRBD1 for D (5 bases). Trimming took 7 bases from V and 5 from J, leaving 12 bases between them. Germline CDR1 reads SNHLY; CDR2 reads FYNNEI. This CDR3 region has 14 residues.

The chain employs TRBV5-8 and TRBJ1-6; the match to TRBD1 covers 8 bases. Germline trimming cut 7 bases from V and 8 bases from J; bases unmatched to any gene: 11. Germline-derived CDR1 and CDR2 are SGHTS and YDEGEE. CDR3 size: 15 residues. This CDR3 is CASPRTGLEDSPLHF. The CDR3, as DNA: TGTGCCAGCCCCAGGACAGGGCTTGAAGATTCACCCCTCCACTTT.

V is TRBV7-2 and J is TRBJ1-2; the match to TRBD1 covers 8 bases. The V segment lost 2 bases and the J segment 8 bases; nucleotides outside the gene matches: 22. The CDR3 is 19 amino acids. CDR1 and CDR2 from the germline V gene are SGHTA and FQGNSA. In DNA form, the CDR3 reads TGTGCCAGCAGCTTAAGCCCTTGGGGGGTCGGACAGGGCGGGAGCGGCTACACCTTC. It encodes CASSLSPWGVGQGGSGYTF.

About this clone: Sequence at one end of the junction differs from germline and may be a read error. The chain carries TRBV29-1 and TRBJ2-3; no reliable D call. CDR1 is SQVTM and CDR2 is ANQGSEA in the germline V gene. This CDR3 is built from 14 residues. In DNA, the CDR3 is TGCAGCGGTGAACAGCCCTCTGGCACAGATACGCAGTATTTT. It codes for CSGEQPSGTDTQYF.

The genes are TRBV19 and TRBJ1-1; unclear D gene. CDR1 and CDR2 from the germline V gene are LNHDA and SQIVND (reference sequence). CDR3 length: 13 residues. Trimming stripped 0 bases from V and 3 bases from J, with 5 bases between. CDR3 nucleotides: TGTGCCAGTAGTATAGACTGGTACACTGAAGCTTTCTTT. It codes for CASSIDWYTEAFF.

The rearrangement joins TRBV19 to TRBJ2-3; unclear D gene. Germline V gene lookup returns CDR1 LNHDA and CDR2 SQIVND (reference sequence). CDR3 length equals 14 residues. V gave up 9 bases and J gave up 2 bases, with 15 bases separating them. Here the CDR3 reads CASNGPHYTDTQYF. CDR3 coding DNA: TGTGCCAGCAATGGGCCTCATTACACAGATACGCAGTATTTT.

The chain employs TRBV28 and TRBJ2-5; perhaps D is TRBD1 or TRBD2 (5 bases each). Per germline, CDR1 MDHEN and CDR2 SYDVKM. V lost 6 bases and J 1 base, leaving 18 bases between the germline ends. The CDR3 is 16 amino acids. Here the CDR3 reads CASRSRPGRSQETQYF. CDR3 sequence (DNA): TGTGCCAGCAGGTCCCGTCCGGGACGCTCCCAAGAGACCCAGTACTTC.

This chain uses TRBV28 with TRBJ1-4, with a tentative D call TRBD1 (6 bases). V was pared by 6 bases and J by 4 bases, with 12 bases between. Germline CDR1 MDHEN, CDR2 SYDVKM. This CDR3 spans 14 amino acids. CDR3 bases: TGTGCCAGCAGGGGGGGCTCTCTTAATGAAAAACTGTTTTTT. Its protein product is CASRGGSLNEKLFF.

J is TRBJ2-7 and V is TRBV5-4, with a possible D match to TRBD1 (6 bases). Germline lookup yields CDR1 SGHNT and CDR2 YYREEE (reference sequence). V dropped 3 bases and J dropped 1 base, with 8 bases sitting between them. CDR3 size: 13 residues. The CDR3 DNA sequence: TGTGCCAGCAGCTCAGGACAGTCCTACGAGCAGTACTTC. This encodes CASSSGQSYEQYF.

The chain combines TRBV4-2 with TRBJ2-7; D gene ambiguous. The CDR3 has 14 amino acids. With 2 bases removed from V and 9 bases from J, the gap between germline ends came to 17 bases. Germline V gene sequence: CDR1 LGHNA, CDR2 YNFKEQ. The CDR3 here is CASSQNSDGGGQYF. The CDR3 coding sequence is TGTGCCAGCAGCCAAAATTCGGACGGTGGCGGGCAGTACTTC.

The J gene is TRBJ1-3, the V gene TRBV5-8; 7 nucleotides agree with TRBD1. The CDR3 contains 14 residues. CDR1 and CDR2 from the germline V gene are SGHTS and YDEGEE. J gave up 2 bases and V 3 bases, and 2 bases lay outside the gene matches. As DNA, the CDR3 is TGTGCCAGCAGCTCGGGACAGCCTGGAAACACCATATATTTT. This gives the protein CASSSGQPGNTIYF.

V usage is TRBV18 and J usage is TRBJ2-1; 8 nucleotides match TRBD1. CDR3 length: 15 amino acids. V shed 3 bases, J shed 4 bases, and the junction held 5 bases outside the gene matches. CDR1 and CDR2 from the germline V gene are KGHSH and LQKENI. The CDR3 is CASSPRDRNYNEQFF. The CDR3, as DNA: TGTGCCAGCTCACCCCGGGACAGGAATTACAATGAGCAGTTCTTC. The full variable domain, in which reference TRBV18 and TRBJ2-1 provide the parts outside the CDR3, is NAGVMQNPRHLVRRRGQEARLRCSPMKGHSHVYWYRQLPEEGLKFMVYLQKENIIDESGMPKERFSAEFPKEGPSILRIQQVVRGDSAAYFCASSPRDRNYNEQFFGPGTRLTVL.

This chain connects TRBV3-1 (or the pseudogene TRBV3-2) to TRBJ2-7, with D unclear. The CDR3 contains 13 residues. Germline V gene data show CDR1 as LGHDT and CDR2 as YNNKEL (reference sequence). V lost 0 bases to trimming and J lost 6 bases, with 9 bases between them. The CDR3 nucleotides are TGTGCCAGCAGCCAAGACCCGCGGTTCGAGCAGTACTTC. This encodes CASSQDPRFEQYF.

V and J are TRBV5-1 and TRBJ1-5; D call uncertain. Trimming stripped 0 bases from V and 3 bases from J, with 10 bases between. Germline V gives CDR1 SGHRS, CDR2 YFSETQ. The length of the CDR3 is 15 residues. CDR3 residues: CASSLVGRFNQPQHF. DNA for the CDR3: TGCGCCAGCAGCTTGGTAGGCAGGTTCAATCAGCCCCAGCATTTT.

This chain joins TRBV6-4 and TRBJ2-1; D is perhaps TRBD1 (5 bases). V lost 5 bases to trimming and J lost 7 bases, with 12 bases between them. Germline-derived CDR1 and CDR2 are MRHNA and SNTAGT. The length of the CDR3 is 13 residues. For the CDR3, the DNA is TGTGCCAGCAGTTTCAGGGTTGGGAATGAGCAGTTCTTC. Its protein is CASSFRVGNEQFF.

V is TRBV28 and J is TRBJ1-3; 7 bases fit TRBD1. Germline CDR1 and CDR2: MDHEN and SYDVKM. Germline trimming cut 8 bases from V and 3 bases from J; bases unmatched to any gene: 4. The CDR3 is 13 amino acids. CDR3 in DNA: TGTGCCAGCTCACCAGGGGGTGGAAACACCATATATTTT. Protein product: CASSPGGGNTIYF.

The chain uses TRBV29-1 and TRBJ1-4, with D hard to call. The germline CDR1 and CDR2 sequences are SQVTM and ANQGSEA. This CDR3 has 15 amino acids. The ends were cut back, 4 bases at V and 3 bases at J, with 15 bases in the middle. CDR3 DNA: TGCAGCGTTGGAACCCCAGCGCTGGCTAATGAAAAACTGTTTTTT. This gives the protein CSVGTPALANEKLFF.

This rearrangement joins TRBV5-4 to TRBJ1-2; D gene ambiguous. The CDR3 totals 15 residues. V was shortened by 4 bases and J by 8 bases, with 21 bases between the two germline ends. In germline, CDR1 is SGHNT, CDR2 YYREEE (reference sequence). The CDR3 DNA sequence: TGTGCCAGCAGCCGTACCGCCGAGGAACCCGGCGGCTACACCTTC. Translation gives CASSRTAEEPGGYTF.

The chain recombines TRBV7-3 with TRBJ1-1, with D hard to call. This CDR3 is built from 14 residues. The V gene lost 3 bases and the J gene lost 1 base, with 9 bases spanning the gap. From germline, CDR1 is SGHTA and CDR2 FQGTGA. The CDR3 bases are TGTGCCAGCAGCTTGGAGGGAAGGAACACTGAAGCTTTCTTT. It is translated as CASSLEGRNTEAFF.

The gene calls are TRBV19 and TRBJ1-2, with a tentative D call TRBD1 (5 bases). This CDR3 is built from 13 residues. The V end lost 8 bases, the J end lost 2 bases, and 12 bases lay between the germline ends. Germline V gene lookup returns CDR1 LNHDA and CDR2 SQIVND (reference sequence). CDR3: CASLARVNYGYTF. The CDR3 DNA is TGTGCCAGTCTGGCCAGGGTCAACTATGGCTACACCTTC.

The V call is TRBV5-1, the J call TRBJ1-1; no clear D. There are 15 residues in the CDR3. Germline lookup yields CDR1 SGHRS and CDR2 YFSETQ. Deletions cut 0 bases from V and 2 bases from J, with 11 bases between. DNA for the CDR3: TGCGCCAGCAGCTTGGGTTATGTGGTTAACACTGAAGCTTTCTTT. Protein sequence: CASSLGYVVNTEAFF. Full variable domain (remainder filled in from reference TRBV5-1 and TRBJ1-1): KAGVTQTPRYLIKTRGQQVTLSCSPISGHRSVSWYQQTPGQGLQFLFEYFSETQRNKGNFPGRFSGRQFSNSRSEMNVSTLELGDSALYLCASSLGYVVNTEAFFGQGTRLTVV.

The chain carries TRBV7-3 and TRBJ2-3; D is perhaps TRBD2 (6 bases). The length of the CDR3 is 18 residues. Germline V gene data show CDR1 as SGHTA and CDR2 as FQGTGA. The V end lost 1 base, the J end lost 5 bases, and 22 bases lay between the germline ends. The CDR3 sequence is CASSLNVGRNDPKDTQYF. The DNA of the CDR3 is TGTGCCAGCAGCTTAAATGTGGGGAGGAACGACCCAAAAGATACGCAGTATTTT. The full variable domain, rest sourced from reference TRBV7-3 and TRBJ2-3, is GAGVSQTPSNKVTEKGKYVELRCDPISGHTALYWYRQSLGQGPEFLIYFQGTGAADDSGLPNDRFFAVRPEGSVSTLKIQRTERGDSAVYLCASSLNVGRNDPKDTQYFGPGTRLTVL.

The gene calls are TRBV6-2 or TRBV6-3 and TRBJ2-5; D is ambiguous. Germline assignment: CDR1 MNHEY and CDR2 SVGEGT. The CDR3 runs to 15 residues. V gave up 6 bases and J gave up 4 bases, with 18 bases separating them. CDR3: CASSQAGSSRETQYF. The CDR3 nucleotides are TGTGCCAGCAGCCAAGCAGGCTCCTCTCGAGAGACCCAGTACTTC.

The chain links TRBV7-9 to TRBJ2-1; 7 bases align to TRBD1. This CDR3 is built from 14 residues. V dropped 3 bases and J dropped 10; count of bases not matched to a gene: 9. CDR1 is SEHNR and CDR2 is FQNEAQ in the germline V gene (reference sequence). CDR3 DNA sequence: TGTGCCAGCAGCTTGGGACAGCGAGATTCGGAGCAGTTCTTC. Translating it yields CASSLGQRDSEQFF.

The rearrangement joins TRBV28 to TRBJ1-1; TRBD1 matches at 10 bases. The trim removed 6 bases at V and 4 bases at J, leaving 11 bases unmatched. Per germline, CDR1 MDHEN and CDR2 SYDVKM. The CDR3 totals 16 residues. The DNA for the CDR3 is TGTGCCAGCAGGCTGCCGGGACAGGGGTCGATCACTGAAGCTTTCTTT. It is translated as CASRLPGQGSITEAFF.

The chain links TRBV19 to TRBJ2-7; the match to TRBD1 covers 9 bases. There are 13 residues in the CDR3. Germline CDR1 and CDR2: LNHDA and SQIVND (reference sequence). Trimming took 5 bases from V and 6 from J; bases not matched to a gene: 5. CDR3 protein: CASSPYRGREQYF. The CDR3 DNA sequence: TGTGCCAGTAGTCCTTACAGGGGGCGCGAGCAGTACTTC.

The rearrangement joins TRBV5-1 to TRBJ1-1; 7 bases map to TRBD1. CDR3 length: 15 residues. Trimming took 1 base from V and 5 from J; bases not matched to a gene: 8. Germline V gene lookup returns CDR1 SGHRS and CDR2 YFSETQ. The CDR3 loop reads CASSLTGALGTEAFF. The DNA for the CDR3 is TGCGCCAGCAGCTTGACAGGGGCGTTGGGTACTGAAGCTTTCTTT. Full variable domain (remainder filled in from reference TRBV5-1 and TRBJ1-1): KAGVTQTPRYLIKTRGQQVTLSCSPISGHRSVSWYQQTPGQGLQFLFEYFSETQRNKGNFPGRFSGRQFSNSRSEMNVSTLELGDSALYLCASSLTGALGTEAFFGQGTRLTVV.